A selection of T cell receptor beta chains follows, all from one sample in a study of T cell responses to AZD1222 COVID-19 vaccine. Method: immunoSEQ multiplex PCR; TCRdb's copy keeps in-frame clones and lacks some. This sample has about 170,000 clones, with more than 80% found just once. The material was peripheral blood, obtained 28 days after the second dose of the MenACWY control vaccine. The receptors here all came from an adult who received the MenACWY meningococcal vaccine as a control. Both conserved end residues are part of each CDR3. Each record gives: V gene, J gene, D gene, CDR3 length, clone size, CDR3 protein, CDR3 DNA. The D gene is left open where the match is weak. Only some rows state a clone size, as once, few, many or a class for expanded clones.

v_gene: TRBV7-2; j_gene: TRBJ2-3; d_gene: .; len: 14; abundance: .; CDR3aa: CASKQGLSTDTQYF; CDR3nt: TGTGCCAGCAAACAGGGACTAAGCACAGATACGCAGTATTTT
v_gene: TRBV30; j_gene: TRBJ1-3; d_gene: TRBD1; len: 13; abundance: .; CDR3aa: CAWQGAGGNTIYF; CDR3nt: TGTGCCTGGCAGGGGGCTGGTGGAAACACCATATATTTT
v_gene: TRBV28; j_gene: TRBJ2-7; d_gene: .; len: 14; abundance: .; CDR3aa: CASTDTGWDGEQYF; CDR3nt: TGTGCCAGCACCGACACAGGGTGGGATGGCGAGCAGTACTTC
v_gene: TRBV5-4; j_gene: TRBJ2-1; d_gene: TRBD1; len: 12; abundance: .; CDR3aa: CASTLRQGEQFF; CDR3nt: TGTGCCAGCACCTTGCGACAGGGAGAGCAGTTCTTC
v_gene: TRBV6-4; j_gene: TRBJ2-1; d_gene: TRBD2; len: 15; abundance: .; CDR3aa: CASSEGLAGGDEQFF; CDR3nt: TGTGCCAGCAGTGAGGGTCTAGCGGGAGGTGATGAGCAGTTCTTC
v_gene: TRBV4-3; j_gene: TRBJ2-4; d_gene: TRBD1; len: 14; abundance: .; CDR3aa: CASSLAGQGNIQYF; CDR3nt: TGCGCCAGCAGCCTGGCGGGACAGGGAAACATTCAGTACTTC
v_gene: TRBV19; j_gene: TRBJ1-5; d_gene: .; len: 13; abundance: .; CDR3aa: CASSLGVGQPQHF; CDR3nt: TGTGCCAGTAGTTTGGGAGTCGGCCAGCCCCAGCATTTT
v_gene: TRBV3-1/TRBV3-2; j_gene: TRBJ2-3; d_gene: .; len: 12; abundance: .; CDR3aa: CASSWVTDTQYF; CDR3nt: TGTGCCAGCAGCTGGGTAACAGATACGCAGTATTTT
v_gene: TRBV7-9; j_gene: TRBJ2-3; d_gene: .; len: 15; abundance: once; CDR3aa: CASSARSTVTDTQYF; CDR3nt: TGTGCCAGCAGCGCTCGGTCGACCGTCACAGATACGCAGTATTTT
v_gene: TRBV28; j_gene: TRBJ1-1; d_gene: .; len: 12; abundance: .; CDR3aa: CASRYRATEAFF; CDR3nt: TGTGCCAGCAGGTACAGGGCTACGGAAGCTTTCTTT
v_gene: TRBV19; j_gene: TRBJ2-7; d_gene: TRBD2; len: 14; abundance: .; CDR3aa: CASSIMLAGGEQYF; CDR3nt: TGTGCCAGTAGTATTATGTTAGCGGGAGGCGAGCAGTACTTC
v_gene: TRBV25-1; j_gene: TRBJ1-6; d_gene: .; len: 15; abundance: .; CDR3aa: CASSEFGGPSSPLHF; CDR3nt: TGTGCCAGCAGTGAATTTGGGGGGCCTAGTTCACCCCTCCACTTT
v_gene: TRBV5-4; j_gene: TRBJ2-5; d_gene: TRBD1; len: 15; abundance: .; CDR3aa: CASSLGDRGLETQYF; CDR3nt: TGTGCCAGCAGCTTGGGGGACAGGGGGCTAGAGACCCAGTACTTC
v_gene: TRBV5-6; j_gene: TRBJ2-2; d_gene: .; len: 14; abundance: .; CDR3aa: CASSYRSGFGELFF; CDR3nt: TGTGCCAGCAGCTACCGCTCAGGTTTCGGGGAGCTGTTTTTT
v_gene: TRBV5-1; j_gene: TRBJ2-1; d_gene: TRBD2; len: 15; abundance: .; CDR3aa: CASSSGLAASDEQFF; CDR3nt: TGCGCCAGCAGCTCGGGACTAGCGGCCTCGGATGAGCAGTTCTTC
v_gene: TRBV11-2; j_gene: TRBJ2-7; d_gene: TRBD1; len: 12; abundance: .; CDR3aa: CASAGQASEQYF; CDR3nt: TGTGCCAGTGCTGGACAGGCCTCCGAGCAGTACTTC
v_gene: TRBV7-8; j_gene: TRBJ2-4; d_gene: TRBD1; len: 16; abundance: once; CDR3aa: CASSLVGQGARYIQYF; CDR3nt: TGTGCCAGCAGCTTGGTAGGACAGGGGGCGCGGTACATTCAGTACTTC
v_gene: TRBV21-1; j_gene: TRBJ1-1; d_gene: .; len: 16; abundance: .; CDR3aa: CASSQFFGVPVTEAFF; CDR3nt: TGTGCCAGCAGCCAATTTTTTGGGGTGCCGGTCACTGAAGCTTTCTTT
v_gene: TRBV5-4; j_gene: TRBJ1-1; d_gene: TRBD1; len: 14; abundance: .; CDR3aa: CASSWDSMNTEAFF; CDR3nt: TGTGCCAGCAGCTGGGACAGCATGAACACTGAAGCTTTCTTT
v_gene: TRBV24-1; j_gene: TRBJ2-2; d_gene: TRBD2; len: 16; abundance: .; CDR3aa: CATAGTSGRGTGELFF; CDR3nt: TGTGCCACCGCCGGGACTAGCGGGAGAGGCACCGGGGAGCTGTTTTTT
v_gene: TRBV6-5; j_gene: TRBJ2-6; d_gene: .; len: 15; abundance: once; CDR3aa: CASRSVGAGANVLTF; CDR3nt: TGTGCCAGCAGATCGGTTGGGGCGGGGGCCAACGTCCTGACTTTC
v_gene: TRBV4-3; j_gene: TRBJ2-7; d_gene: .; len: 18; abundance: once; CDR3aa: CASSQSSRSWDNSYEQYF; CDR3nt: TGCGCCAGCAGCCAAAGCTCCCGTTCCTGGGATAACTCCTACGAGCAGTACTTC
v_gene: TRBV28; j_gene: TRBJ1-4; d_gene: .; len: 13; abundance: .; CDR3aa: CASTLREGDKLFF; CDR3nt: TGTGCCAGCACCCTTAGGGAGGGGGATAAACTGTTTTTT
v_gene: TRBV12-5; j_gene: TRBJ1-1; d_gene: .; len: 16; abundance: .; CDR3aa: CASGLVLGGWNTEAFF; CDR3nt: TGTGCTAGTGGTTTGGTCCTAGGGGGTTGGAACACTGAAGCTTTCTTT
v_gene: TRBV28; j_gene: TRBJ2-7; d_gene: .; len: 12; abundance: few; CDR3aa: CASSSPSEGGYF; CDR3nt: TGTGCCAGCAGTTCCCCGTCCGAAGGGGGGTACTTC
v_gene: TRBV6-1; j_gene: TRBJ2-1; d_gene: TRBD2; len: 15; abundance: once; CDR3aa: CASSEVGLAGVEQFF; CDR3nt: TGTGCCAGCAGTGAAGTGGGACTAGCGGGAGTTGAGCAGTTCTTC
v_gene: TRBV7-8; j_gene: TRBJ2-7; d_gene: .; len: 14; abundance: .; CDR3aa: CASSPQTGSYEQYF; CDR3nt: TGTGCCAGCAGCCCGCAGACAGGATCCTACGAGCAGTACTTC
v_gene: TRBV2; j_gene: TRBJ2-2; d_gene: .; len: 16; abundance: .; CDR3aa: CATVYRVAKDTGELFF; CDR3nt: TGTGCCACAGTTTACAGGGTCGCTAAGGACACCGGGGAGCTGTTTTTT
v_gene: TRBV7-9; j_gene: TRBJ1-1; d_gene: .; len: 15; abundance: .; CDR3aa: CASSKSASRNTEAFF; CDR3nt: TGTGCCAGCAGCAAATCCGCCAGCAGGAACACTGAAGCTTTCTTT
v_gene: TRBV19; j_gene: TRBJ1-1; d_gene: TRBD1; len: 17; abundance: once; CDR3aa: CASIVGGNRGPSTEAFF; CDR3nt: TGTGCCAGTATAGTTGGGGGGAACAGGGGCCCTAGCACTGAAGCTTTCTTT
v_gene: TRBV5-1; j_gene: TRBJ2-7; d_gene: .; len: 13; abundance: .; CDR3aa: CASSLTGAYEQYF; CDR3nt: TGCGCCAGCAGCTTAACAGGTGCCTACGAGCAGTACTTC
v_gene: TRBV5-1; j_gene: TRBJ2-3; d_gene: .; len: 12; abundance: .; CDR3aa: CASSPSTDTQYF; CDR3nt: TGCGCCAGCAGTCCCAGCACAGATACGCAGTATTTT
v_gene: TRBV6-5; j_gene: TRBJ1-1; d_gene: .; len: 13; abundance: .; CDR3aa: CASTTGRFTEAFF; CDR3nt: TGTGCCAGCACCACAGGAAGGTTCACTGAAGCTTTCTTT
v_gene: TRBV10-3; j_gene: TRBJ1-2; d_gene: TRBD1; len: 14; abundance: once; CDR3aa: CAISPGQGEYGYTF; CDR3nt: TGTGCCATCAGCCCGGGACAGGGGGAATATGGCTACACCTTC
v_gene: TRBV24-1; j_gene: TRBJ2-2; d_gene: TRBD1; len: 18; abundance: .; CDR3aa: CATSDLIPGQGVTGELFF; CDR3nt: TGTGCCACCAGTGATCTAATTCCGGGACAGGGGGTCACCGGGGAGCTGTTTTTT
v_gene: TRBV4-3; j_gene: TRBJ2-3; d_gene: TRBD2; len: 14; abundance: once; CDR3aa: CASSQGGFTDTQYF; CDR3nt: TGCGCCAGCAGCCAGGGGGGGTTTACAGATACGCAGTATTTT
v_gene: TRBV5-1; j_gene: TRBJ2-6; d_gene: .; len: 15; abundance: .; CDR3aa: CASSLDGSGANVLTF; CDR3nt: TGCGCCAGCAGCTTGGATGGGTCTGGGGCCAACGTCCTGACTTTC
v_gene: TRBV24-1; j_gene: TRBJ2-1; d_gene: .; len: 14; abundance: .; CDR3aa: CATSDQDIHNEQFF; CDR3nt: TGTGCCACCAGTGATCAGGACATCCACAATGAGCAGTTCTTC
v_gene: TRBV7-9; j_gene: TRBJ2-2; d_gene: .; len: 13; abundance: few; CDR3aa: CASSLLAFGELFF; CDR3nt: TGTGCCAGCAGCTTATTAGCGTTCGGGGAGCTGTTTTTT
v_gene: TRBV4-2; j_gene: TRBJ2-1; d_gene: .; len: 15; abundance: .; CDR3aa: CASSTGTLTSNEQFF; CDR3nt: TGTGCCAGCAGTACCGGGACTTTAACCTCCAATGAGCAGTTCTTC
v_gene: TRBV27; j_gene: TRBJ2-7; d_gene: TRBD2; len: 14; abundance: .; CDR3aa: CASRVEETSGIGYF; CDR3nt: TGTGCCAGCCGAGTCGAAGAGACTAGCGGGATCGGGTACTTC
v_gene: TRBV30; j_gene: TRBJ2-2; d_gene: TRBD2; len: 13; abundance: .; CDR3aa: CAWSGLAAGELFF; CDR3nt: TGTGCCTGGAGTGGACTAGCGGCCGGGGAGCTGTTTTTT
v_gene: TRBV5-1; j_gene: TRBJ2-5; d_gene: .; len: 11; abundance: .; CDR3aa: CASSAKETQYF; CDR3nt: TGCGCCAGCAGCGCTAAGGAGACCCAGTACTTC
v_gene: TRBV4-2; j_gene: TRBJ1-4; d_gene: .; len: 16; abundance: .; CDR3aa: CASSPGGGRGKEKLFF; CDR3nt: TGTGCCAGCAGCCCAGGAGGTGGTCGAGGAAAAGAAAAACTGTTTTTT
v_gene: TRBV18; j_gene: TRBJ2-7; d_gene: TRBD2; len: 15; abundance: .; CDR3aa: CASSPPHRGEIEQYF; CDR3nt: TGTGCCAGCTCACCGCCGCATCGGGGGGAAATCGAGCAGTACTTC
v_gene: TRBV28; j_gene: TRBJ2-2; d_gene: .; len: 13; abundance: .; CDR3aa: CASSKENTGELFF; CDR3nt: TGTGCCAGCAGTAAGGAGAACACCGGGGAGCTGTTTTTT
v_gene: TRBV27; j_gene: TRBJ2-3; d_gene: .; len: 15; abundance: few; CDR3aa: CASSLSMHGADTQYF; CDR3nt: TGTGCCAGCAGTTTATCGATGCACGGGGCAGATACGCAGTATTTT
v_gene: TRBV15; j_gene: TRBJ1-5; d_gene: .; len: 12; abundance: .; CDR3aa: CATSRGDQPQHF; CDR3nt: TGTGCCACCAGCAGAGGGGACCAGCCCCAGCATTTT
v_gene: TRBV4-2; j_gene: TRBJ2-7; d_gene: .; len: 12; abundance: .; CDR3aa: CASSQDLYEQYF; CDR3nt: TGTGCCAGCAGCCAAGATTTGTACGAGCAGTACTTC
v_gene: TRBV30; j_gene: TRBJ1-5; d_gene: .; len: 15; abundance: .; CDR3aa: CAWSVRGGSNQPQHF; CDR3nt: TGTGCCTGGAGTGTACGAGGAGGGAGCAATCAGCCCCAGCATTTT
v_gene: TRBV5-1; j_gene: TRBJ1-1; d_gene: .; len: 14; abundance: .; CDR3aa: CASSLPGTHTEAFF; CDR3nt: TGCGCCAGCAGCTTACCGGGAACCCACACTGAAGCTTTCTTT